Here is one TCR beta chain with its context. Sequencing was performed with immunoSEQ multiplex PCR; in TCRdb, only in-frame clones are kept and a portion is missing. The sample records 95,000 to 110,000 clones, 90% being singletons. The CDR3 has 14 residues. The V end lost 0 bases, the J end lost 6 bases, and 10 bases lay between the germline ends. Germline lookup yields CDR1 SGHDT and CDR2 YYEEEE. This sample is drawn from a study of T cell responses to AZD1222 COVID-19 vaccine. Overall study context: The study pooled second doses at about 4 or about 12 weeks.

Source: peripheral blood, taken on day 0 of AZD1222 vaccination. The gene calls are TRBV5-6 and TRBJ1-3; D gene uncertain. The receptor was isolated from an adult in good health. The CDR3 DNA is TGTGCCAGCAGCTTGGTGCAGGAGGAAAACACCATATATTTT. It is translated as CASSLVQEENTIYF. Looking up the rest from reference TRBV5-6 and TRBJ1-3 gives the full variable domain: DAGVTQSPTHLIKTRGQQVTLRCSPKSGHDTVSWYQQALGQGPQFIFQYYEEEERQRGNFPDRFSGHQFPNYSSELNVNALLLGDSALYLCASSLVQEENTIYFGEGSWLTVV.